The present entry profiles one T cell receptor beta chain with its context. The data stem from a study of blood T cell repertoires in COVID-19. Study summary: Specimens from acute and convalescent COVID-19 originated in the United States, Italy and Spain. From T cells, B-cell-depleted T cells, or PBMCs came the material, which was cDNA or gDNA.

The data were produced by immunoSEQ multiplex PCR, yet TCRdb's version contains in-frame clones alone and is incomplete. The sample has over 300,000 clones; roughly 85% are singletons. This CDR3 contains 14 residues. Trimming removed 5 bases from V and 0 bases from J, with 10 bases in between. Germline loops: CDR1 SNHLY, CDR2 FYNNEI. The chain links TRBV2 to TRBJ1-1, with D possibly TRBD1 on 6 matching bases. The TCR sequence derives from a human donor in a cohort sampled during active COVID-19. Material for sequencing was peripheral blood. The CDR3 protein is CASSLGTMNTEAFF. The DNA of the CDR3 is TGTGCCAGCAGTTTAGGGACAATGAACACTGAAGCTTTCTTT.